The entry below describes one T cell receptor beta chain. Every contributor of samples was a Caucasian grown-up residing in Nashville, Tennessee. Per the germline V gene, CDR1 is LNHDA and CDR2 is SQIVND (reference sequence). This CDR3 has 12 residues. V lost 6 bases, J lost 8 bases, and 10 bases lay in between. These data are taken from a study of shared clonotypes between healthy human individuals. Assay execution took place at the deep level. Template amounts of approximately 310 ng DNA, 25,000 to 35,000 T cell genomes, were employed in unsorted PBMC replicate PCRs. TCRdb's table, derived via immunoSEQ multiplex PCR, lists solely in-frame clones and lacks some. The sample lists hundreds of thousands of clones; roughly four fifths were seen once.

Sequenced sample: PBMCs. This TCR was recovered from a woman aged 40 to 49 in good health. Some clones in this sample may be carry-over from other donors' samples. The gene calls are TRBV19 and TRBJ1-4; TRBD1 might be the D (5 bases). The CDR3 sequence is CASRKGLEKLFF. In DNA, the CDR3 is TGTGCCAGTAGGAAGGGGCTGGAAAAACTGTTTTTT.